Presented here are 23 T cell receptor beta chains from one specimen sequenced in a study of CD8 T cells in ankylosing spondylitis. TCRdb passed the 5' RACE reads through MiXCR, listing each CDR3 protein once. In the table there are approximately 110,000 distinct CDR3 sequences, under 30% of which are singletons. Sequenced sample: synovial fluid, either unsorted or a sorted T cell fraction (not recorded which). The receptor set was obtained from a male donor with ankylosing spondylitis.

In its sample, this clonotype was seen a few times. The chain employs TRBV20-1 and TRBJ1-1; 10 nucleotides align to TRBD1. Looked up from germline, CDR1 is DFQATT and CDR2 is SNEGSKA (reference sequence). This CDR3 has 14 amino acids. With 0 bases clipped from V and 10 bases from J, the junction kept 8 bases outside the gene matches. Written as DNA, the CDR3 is TGCAGTGCTAGAGATCGAGGGACAGGGGTAGGAGCTTTCTTT. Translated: CSARDRGTGVGAFF.

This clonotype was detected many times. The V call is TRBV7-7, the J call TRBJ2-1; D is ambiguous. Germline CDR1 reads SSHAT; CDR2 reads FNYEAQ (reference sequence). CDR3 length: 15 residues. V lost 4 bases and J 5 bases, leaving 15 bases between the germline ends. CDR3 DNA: TGTGCCAGCAGCTCTGAAGGAATCGGTGACAATGAGCAGTTCTTC. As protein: CASSSEGIGDNEQFF.

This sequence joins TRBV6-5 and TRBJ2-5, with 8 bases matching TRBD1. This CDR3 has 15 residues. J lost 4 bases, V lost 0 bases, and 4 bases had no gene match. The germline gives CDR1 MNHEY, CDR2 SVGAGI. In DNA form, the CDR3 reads TGTGCCAGCAGTTACTCGATACAGGGGGGAGAGACCCAGTACTTC. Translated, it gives CASSYSIQGGETQYF.

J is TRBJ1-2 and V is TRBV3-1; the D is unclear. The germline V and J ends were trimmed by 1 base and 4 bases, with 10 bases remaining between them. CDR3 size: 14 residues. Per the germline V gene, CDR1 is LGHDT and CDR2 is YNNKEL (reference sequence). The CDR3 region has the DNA TGTGCCAGCAGCCAAGGACACCCTAGCTATGGCTACACCTTC. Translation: CASSQGHPSYGYTF.

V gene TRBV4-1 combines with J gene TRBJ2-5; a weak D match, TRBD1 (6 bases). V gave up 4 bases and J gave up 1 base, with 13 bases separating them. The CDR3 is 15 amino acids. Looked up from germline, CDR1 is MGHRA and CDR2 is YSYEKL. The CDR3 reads CASSLGQTRQETQYF. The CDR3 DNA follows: TGCGCCAGCAGCCTCGGACAGACCCGCCAAGAGACCCAGTACTTC.

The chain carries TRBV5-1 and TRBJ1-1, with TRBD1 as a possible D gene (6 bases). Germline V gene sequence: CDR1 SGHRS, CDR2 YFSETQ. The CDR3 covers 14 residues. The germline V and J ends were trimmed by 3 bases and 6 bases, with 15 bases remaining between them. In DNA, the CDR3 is TGCGCCAGCAGCTCACACTCACAGGGCGCTGAAGCTTTCTTT. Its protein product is CASSSHSQGAEAFF.

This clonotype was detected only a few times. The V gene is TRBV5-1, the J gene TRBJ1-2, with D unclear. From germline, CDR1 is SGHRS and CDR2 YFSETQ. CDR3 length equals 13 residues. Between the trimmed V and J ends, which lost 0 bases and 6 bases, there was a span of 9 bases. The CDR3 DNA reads TGCGCCAGCAGCTTGGAGTCGGCCGATGGCTACACCTTC. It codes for CASSLESADGYTF.

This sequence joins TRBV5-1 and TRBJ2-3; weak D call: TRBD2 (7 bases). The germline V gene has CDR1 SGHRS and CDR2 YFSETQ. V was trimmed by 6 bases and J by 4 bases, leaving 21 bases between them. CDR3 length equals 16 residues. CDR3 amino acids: CASTEEGGGEADTQYF. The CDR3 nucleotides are TGCGCCAGCACAGAAGAGGGGGGAGGGGAGGCAGATACGCAGTATTTT.

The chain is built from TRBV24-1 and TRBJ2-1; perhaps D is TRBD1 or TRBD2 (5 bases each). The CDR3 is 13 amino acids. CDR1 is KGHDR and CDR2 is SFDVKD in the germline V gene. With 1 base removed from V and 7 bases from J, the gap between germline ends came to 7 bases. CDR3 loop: CATSDLWGNEQFF. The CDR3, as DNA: TGTGCCACCAGTGATTTATGGGGGAATGAGCAGTTCTTC.

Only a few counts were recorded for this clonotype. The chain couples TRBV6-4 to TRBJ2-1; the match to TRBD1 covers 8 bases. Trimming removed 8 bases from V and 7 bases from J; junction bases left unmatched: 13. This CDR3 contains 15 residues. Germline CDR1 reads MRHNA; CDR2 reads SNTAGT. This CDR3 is CASGSGRQGANEQFF. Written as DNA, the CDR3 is TGTGCCAGCGGCAGTGGGAGGCAGGGGGCGAATGAGCAGTTCTTC.

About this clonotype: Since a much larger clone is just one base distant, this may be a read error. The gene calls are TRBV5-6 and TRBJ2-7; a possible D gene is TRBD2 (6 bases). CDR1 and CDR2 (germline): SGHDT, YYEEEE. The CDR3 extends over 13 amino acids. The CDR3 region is CVSTRDSSYEQYF. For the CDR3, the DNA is TGTGTCAGCACCCGGGACTCCTCCTACGAGCAGTACTTC.

CDR3 bases: TGTGCCAGCAGCTCCCCCTGGGGAGGTGACCAGCCCCAGCATTTT. It codes for CASSSPWGGDQPQHF. The chain carries TRBV7-8 and TRBJ1-5; D unresolved. The CDR3 totals 15 residues. The V end lost 4 bases, the J end lost 7 bases, and 17 bases lay between the germline ends. Germline V gene lookup returns CDR1 SGHVS and CDR2 FQNEAQ.

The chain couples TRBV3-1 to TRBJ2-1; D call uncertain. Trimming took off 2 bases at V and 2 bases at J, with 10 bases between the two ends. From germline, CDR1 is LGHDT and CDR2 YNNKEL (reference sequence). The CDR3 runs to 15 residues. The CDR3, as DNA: TGTGCCAGCAGCCAAAATACTTTTACCTACAATGAGCAGTTCTTC. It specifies CASSQNTFTYNEQFF.

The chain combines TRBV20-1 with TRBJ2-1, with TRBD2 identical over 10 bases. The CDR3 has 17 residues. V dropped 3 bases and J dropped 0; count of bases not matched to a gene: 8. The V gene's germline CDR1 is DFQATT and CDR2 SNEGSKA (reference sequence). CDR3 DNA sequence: TGCAGTGCTAGGGTAGCGGGAGGCTCGAGCTCCTACAATGAGCAGTTCTTC. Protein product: CSARVAGGSSSYNEQFF.

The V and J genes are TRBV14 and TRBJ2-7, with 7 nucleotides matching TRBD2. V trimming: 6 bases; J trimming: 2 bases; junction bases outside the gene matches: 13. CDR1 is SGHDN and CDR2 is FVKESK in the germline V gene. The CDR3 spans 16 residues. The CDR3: CASRPSRAGETYEQYV. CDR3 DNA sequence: TGTGCCAGCAGACCCTCCCGGGCGGGAGAGACCTACGAGCAGTACGTC.

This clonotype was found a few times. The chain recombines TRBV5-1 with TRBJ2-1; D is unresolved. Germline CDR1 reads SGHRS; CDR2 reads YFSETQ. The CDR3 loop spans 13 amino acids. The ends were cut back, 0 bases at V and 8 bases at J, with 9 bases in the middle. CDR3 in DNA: TGCGCCAGCAGCTTGGACGGATGGGATGAGCAGTTCTTC. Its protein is CASSLDGWDEQFF.

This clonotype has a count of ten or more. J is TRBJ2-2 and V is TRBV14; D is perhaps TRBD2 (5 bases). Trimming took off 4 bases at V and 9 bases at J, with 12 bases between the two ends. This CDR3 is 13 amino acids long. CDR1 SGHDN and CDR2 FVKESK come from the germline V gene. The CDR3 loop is CASSRLEDRELFF. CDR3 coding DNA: TGTGCCAGCAGCCGGCTGGAGGACCGGGAGCTGTTTTTT.

The CDR3 sequence: CASSRSGAYGYTF. CDR3 DNA: TGTGCCAGCAGCCGTTCAGGGGCCTATGGCTACACCTTC. V gene TRBV3-1 combines with J gene TRBJ1-2; possible D gene TRBD1, 6 bases. The germline V gene encodes CDR1 LGHDT and CDR2 YNNKEL (reference sequence). V was pared by 4 bases and J by 4 bases, with 10 bases between. The CDR3 runs 13 residues.

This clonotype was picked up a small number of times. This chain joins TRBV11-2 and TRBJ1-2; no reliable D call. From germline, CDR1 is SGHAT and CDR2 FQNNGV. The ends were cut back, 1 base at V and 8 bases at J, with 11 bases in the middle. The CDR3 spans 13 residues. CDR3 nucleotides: TGTGCCAGCAGCTTAGCCGATACGTTAGGCTACACCTTC. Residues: CASSLADTLGYTF.

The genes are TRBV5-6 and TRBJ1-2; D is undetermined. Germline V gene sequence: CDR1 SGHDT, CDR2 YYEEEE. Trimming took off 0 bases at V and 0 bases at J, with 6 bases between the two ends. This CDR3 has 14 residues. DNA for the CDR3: TGTGCCAGCAGCTTGGGAGGAACTAACTATGGCTACACCTTC. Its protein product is CASSLGGTNYGYTF.

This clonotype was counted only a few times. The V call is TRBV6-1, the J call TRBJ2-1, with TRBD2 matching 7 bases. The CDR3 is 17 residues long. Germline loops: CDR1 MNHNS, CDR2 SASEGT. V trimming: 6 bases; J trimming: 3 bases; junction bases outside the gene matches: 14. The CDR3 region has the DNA TGTGCCAGCAGCAGGTACCCTGGGGGGGGAAGCTACAATGAGCAGTTCTTC. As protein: CASSRYPGGGSYNEQFF.

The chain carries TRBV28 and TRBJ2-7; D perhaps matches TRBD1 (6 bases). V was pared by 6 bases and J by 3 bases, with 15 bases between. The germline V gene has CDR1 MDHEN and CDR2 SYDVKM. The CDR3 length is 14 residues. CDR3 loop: CASRDGTTNYEQYV. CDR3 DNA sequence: TGTGCCAGCAGGGACGGGACAACCAACTACGAGCAGTACGTC.

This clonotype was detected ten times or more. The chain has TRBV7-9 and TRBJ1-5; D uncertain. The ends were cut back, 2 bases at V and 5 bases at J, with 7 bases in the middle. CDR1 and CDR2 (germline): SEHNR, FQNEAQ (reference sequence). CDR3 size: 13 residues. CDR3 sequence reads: CASSLMSDQPQHF. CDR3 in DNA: TGTGCCAGCAGCTTAATGTCGGATCAGCCCCAGCATTTT.